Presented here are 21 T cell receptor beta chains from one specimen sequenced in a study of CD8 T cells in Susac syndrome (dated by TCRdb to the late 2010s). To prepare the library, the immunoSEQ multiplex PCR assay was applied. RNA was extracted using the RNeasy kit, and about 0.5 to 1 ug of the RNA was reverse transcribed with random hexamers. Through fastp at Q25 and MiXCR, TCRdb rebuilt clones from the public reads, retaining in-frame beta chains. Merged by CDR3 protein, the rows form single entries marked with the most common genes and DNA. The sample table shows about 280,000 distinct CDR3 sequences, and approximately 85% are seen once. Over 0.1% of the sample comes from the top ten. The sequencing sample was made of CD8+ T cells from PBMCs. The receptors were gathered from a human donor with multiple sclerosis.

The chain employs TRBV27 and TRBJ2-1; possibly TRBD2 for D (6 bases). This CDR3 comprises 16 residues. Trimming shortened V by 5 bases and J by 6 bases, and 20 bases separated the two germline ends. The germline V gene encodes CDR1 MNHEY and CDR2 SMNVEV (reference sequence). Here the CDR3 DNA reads TGTGCCAGCAGTCTCCGGGGGAGATCGCGGGGCAATGAGCAGTTCTTC. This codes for CASSLRGRSRGNEQFF.

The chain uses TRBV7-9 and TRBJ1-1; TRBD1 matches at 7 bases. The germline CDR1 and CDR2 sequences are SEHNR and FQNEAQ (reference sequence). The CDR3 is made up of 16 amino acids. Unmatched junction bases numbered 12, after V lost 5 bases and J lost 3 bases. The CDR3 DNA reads TGTGCCAGCAGCGGTAACAGGGGATTTGGGGACACTGAAGCTTTCTTT. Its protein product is CASSGNRGFGDTEAFF.

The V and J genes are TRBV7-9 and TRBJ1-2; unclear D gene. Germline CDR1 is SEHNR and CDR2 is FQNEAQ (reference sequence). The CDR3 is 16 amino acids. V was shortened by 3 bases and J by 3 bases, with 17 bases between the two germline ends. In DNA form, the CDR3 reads TGTGCCAGCAGCTTTCCCAAAGGGAGCGGGGACTATGGCTACACCTTC. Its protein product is CASSFPKGSGDYGYTF.

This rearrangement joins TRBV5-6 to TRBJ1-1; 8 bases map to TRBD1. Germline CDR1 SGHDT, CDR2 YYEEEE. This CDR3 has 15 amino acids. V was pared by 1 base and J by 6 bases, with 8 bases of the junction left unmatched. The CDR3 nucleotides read TGTGCCAGCAGCTTGCTAGACAGGGGAAACCCTGAAGCTTTCTTT. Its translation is CASSLLDRGNPEAFF.

The CDR3 loop is CASSSTNRGSSYNEQFF. Written as DNA, the CDR3 is TGTGCCAGCAGCTCAACCAACAGGGGAAGCTCCTACAATGAGCAGTTCTTC. The chain recombines TRBV7-9 with TRBJ2-1; TRBD1 matches 7 bases. Germline assignment: CDR1 SEHNR and CDR2 FQNEAQ (reference sequence). The CDR3 runs to 17 residues. V shed 4 bases, J shed 0 bases, and the junction held 9 bases outside the gene matches.

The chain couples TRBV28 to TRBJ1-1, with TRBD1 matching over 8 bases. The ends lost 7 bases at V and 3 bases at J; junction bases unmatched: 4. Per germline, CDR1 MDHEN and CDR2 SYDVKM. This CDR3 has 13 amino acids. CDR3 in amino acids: CASKQGGDTEAFF. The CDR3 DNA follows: TGTGCCAGCAAACAGGGGGGGGACACTGAAGCTTTCTTT.

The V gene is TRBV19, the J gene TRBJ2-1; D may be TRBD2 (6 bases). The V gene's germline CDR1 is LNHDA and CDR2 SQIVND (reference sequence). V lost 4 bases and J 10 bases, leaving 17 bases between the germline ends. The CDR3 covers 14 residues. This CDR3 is CASSTGLRGDEQFF. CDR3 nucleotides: TGTGCCAGTAGTACGGGACTCCGCGGCGACGAGCAGTTCTTC.

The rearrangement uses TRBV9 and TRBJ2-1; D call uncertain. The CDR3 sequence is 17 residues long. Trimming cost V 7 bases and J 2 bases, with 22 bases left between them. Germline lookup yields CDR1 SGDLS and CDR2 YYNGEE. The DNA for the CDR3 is TGTGCCAGCGGCCTTATGGCAGCCACTAACACCTACAATGAGCAGTTCTTC. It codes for CASGLMAATNTYNEQFF. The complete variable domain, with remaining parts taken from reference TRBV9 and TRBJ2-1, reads DSGVTQTPKHLITATGQRVTLRCSPRSGDLSVYWYQQSLDQGLQFLIQYYNGEERAKGNILERFSAQQFPDLHSELNLSSLELGDSALYFCASGLMAATNTYNEQFFGPGTRLTVL.

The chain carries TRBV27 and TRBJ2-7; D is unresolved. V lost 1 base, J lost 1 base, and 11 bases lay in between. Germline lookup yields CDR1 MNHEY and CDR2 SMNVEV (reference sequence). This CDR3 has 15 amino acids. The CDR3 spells CASSLLATASYEQYF. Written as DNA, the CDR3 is TGTGCCAGCAGTTTATTGGCGACTGCATCCTACGAGCAGTACTTC.

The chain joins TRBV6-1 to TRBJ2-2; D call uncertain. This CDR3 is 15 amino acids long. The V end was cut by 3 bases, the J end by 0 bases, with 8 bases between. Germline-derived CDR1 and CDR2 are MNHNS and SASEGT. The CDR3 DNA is TGTGCCAGCAGTGACAAACCCTCGAACACCGGGGAGCTGTTTTTT. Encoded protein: CASSDKPSNTGELFF.

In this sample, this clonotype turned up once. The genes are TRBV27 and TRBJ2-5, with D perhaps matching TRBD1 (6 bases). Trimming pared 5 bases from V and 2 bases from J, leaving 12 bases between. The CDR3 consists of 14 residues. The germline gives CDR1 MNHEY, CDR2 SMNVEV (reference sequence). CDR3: CASSPLTGQETQYF. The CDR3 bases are TGTGCCAGCAGTCCACTCACAGGGCAAGAGACCCAGTACTTC.

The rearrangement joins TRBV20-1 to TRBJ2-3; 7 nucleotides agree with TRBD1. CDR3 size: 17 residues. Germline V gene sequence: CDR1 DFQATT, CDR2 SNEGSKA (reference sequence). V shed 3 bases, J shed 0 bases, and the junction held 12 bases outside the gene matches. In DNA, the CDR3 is TGCAGTGCTAGCCATGACAGGGCCTCAGCTAGCACAGATACGCAGTATTTT. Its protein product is CSASHDRASASTDTQYF.

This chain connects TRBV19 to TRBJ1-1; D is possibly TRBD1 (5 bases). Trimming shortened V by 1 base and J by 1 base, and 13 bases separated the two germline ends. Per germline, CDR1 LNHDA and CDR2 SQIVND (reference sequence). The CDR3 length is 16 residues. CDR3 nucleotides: TGTGCCAGTAGTATAGCTCTTAAGACAGAGAACACTGAAGCTTTCTTT. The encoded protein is CASSIALKTENTEAFF.

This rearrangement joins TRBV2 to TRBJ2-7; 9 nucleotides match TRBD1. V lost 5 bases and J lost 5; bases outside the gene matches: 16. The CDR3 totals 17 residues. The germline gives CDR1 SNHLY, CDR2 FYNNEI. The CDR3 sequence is CASSSQNFGTGIDEQYF. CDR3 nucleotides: TGTGCCAGCAGTTCCCAAAACTTCGGGACAGGGATCGACGAGCAGTACTTC. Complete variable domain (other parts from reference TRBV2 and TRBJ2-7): EPEVTQTPSHQVTQMGQEVILRCVPISNHLYFYWYRQILGQKVEFLVSFYNNEISEKSEIFDDQFSVERPDGSNFTLKIRSTKLEDSAMYFCASSSQNFGTGIDEQYFGPGTRLTVT.

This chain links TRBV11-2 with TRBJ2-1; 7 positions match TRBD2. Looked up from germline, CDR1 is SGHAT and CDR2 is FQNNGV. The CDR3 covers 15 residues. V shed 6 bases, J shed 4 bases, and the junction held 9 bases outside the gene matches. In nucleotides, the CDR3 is TGTGCCAGCAGTCTTAGTACTAGCGAATACAATGAGCAGTTCTTC. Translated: CASSLSTSEYNEQFF.

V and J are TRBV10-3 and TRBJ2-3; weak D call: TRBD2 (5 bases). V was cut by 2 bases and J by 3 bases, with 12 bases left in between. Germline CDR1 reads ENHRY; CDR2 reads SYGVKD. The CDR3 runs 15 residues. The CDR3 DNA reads TGTGCCATCAGTGAGACCCAACGAGGGACAGATACGCAGTATTTT. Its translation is CAISETQRGTDTQYF.

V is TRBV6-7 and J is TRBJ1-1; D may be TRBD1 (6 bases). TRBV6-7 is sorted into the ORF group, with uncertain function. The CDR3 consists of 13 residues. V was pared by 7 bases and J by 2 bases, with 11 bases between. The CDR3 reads CASTGQTNTEAFF. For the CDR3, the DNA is TGTGCCAGCACTGGACAGACTAACACTGAAGCTTTCTTT.

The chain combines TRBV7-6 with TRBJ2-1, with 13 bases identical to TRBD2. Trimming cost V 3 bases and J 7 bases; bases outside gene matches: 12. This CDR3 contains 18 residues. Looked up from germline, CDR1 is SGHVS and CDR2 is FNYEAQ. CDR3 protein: CASSLGTSGKSPPNEQFF. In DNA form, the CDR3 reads TGTGCCAGCAGCTTGGGGACTAGCGGGAAAAGCCCCCCGAATGAGCAGTTCTTC.

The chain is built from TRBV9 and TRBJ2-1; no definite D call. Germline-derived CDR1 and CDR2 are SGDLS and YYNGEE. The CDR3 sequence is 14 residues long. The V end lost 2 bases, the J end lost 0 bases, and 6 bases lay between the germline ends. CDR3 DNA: TGTGCCAGCAGCGTTTCCAGCTCCTACAATGAGCAGTTCTTC. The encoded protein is CASSVSSSYNEQFF.

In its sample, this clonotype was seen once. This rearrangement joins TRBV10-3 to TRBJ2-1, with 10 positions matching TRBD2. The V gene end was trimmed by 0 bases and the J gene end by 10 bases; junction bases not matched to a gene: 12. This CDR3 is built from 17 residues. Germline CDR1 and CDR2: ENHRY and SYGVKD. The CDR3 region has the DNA TGTGCCATCAGTGAGTCGGTAGCGGGAGGACCTAATAAGGAGCAGTTCTTC. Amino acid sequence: CAISESVAGGPNKEQFF.

CDR3 loop: CASSVAMTGAREQFF. DNA of the CDR3: TGTGCCAGCAGCGTAGCGATGACGGGAGCGAGAGAGCAGTTCTTC. The V call is TRBV9, the J call TRBJ2-1, with D possibly TRBD2 on 6 matching bases. V gave up 0 bases and J gave up 10 bases, with 17 bases separating them. Looked up from germline, CDR1 is SGDLS and CDR2 is YYNGEE. The CDR3 spans 15 residues.